The 15 T cell receptor beta chains below were found in one sample sequenced in a study of cytomegalovirus exposure and HLA in healthy donors. The PCR employed 60 Vbeta primers together with 13 Jbeta primers. Libraries were prepared by immunoSEQ multiplex PCR; TCRdb keeps only in-frame clonotypes and omits some of them. The sample's table shows 45,000 to 60,000 clones. Material: PBMCs. Receptor source: a middle-aged woman in good health and CMV-seronegative.

J is TRBJ1-5 and V is TRBV28; weak D call: TRBD1 (5 bases). From germline, CDR1 is MDHEN and CDR2 SYDVKM. Trimming took 5 bases from V and 3 from J, leaving 17 bases between them. The CDR3 has 16 residues. CDR3 coding DNA: TGTGCCAGCAGTCCGAGCCGCACAGGTCACAATCAGCCCCAGCATTTT. Translation gives CASSPSRTGHNQPQHF. Full variable domain (missing parts from reference TRBV28 and TRBJ1-5): DVKVTQSSRYLVKRTGEKVFLECVQDMDHENMFWYRQDPGLGLRLIYFSYDVKMKEKGDIPEGYSVSREKKERFSLILESASTNQTSMYLCASSPSRTGHNQPQHFGDGTRLSIL.

The gene calls are TRBV7-2 and TRBJ1-3; D might be TRBD1 (6 bases). Germline V gene sequence: CDR1 SGHTA, CDR2 FQGNSA. Trimming left V 5 bases short and J 4 bases short, with 15 bases between. There are 15 residues in the CDR3. The CDR3 DNA is TGTGCCAGCAGCCCGACAGGAACTGGGGGAAACACCATATATTTT. It is translated as CASSPTGTGGNTIYF.

The V gene is TRBV7-9, the J gene TRBJ2-2; 9 bases map to TRBD2. The CDR3 is 16 residues long. Germline trimming cut 5 bases from V and 3 bases from J; bases unmatched to any gene: 7. Germline-derived CDR1 and CDR2 are SEHNR and FQNEAQ (reference sequence). This CDR3 reads CASSRSAGGDTGELFF. CDR3 sequence (DNA): TGTGCCAGCAGCCGGAGCGCGGGAGGGGACACCGGGGAGCTGTTTTTT. Full variable domain (outside the CDR3, taken from reference TRBV7-9 and TRBJ2-2): DTGVSQNPRHKITKRGQNVTFRCDPISEHNRLYWYRQTLGQGPEFLTYFQNEAQLEKSRLLSDRFSAERPKGSFSTLEIQRTEQGDSAMYLCASSRSAGGDTGELFFGEGSRLTVL.

The chain couples TRBV18 to TRBJ2-7; 8 nucleotides match TRBD2. The J segment lost 0 bases and the V segment lost 5 bases, leaving 6 bases of the junction unmatched. CDR1 is KGHSH and CDR2 is LQKENI in the germline V gene. The CDR3 runs 15 residues. The CDR3 is CASSTSAGDSYEQYF. Here the CDR3 DNA reads TGTGCCAGCTCAACGTCAGCGGGGGACTCCTACGAGCAGTACTTC. Variable domain in full (rest from reference TRBV18 and TRBJ2-7): NAGVMQNPRHLVRRRGQEARLRCSPMKGHSHVYWYRQLPEEGLKFMVYLQKENIIDESGMPKERFSAEFPKEGPSILRIQQVVRGDSAAYFCASSTSAGDSYEQYFGPGTRLTVT.

The chain joins TRBV9 to TRBJ2-2; a weak D match, TRBD1 (6 bases). Deletions cut 0 bases from V and 4 bases from J, with 16 bases between. Germline CDR1 and CDR2: SGDLS and YYNGEE. The CDR3 covers 17 residues. Written as DNA, the CDR3 is TGTGCCAGCAGCGTAGATGCTGGACAGAAGCCCACCGGGGAGCTGTTTTTT. Translation: CASSVDAGQKPTGELFF.

The V call is TRBV6-6, the J call TRBJ2-2; D not resolved. V was pared by 8 bases and J by 6 bases, with 10 bases between. Germline V gene data show CDR1 as MNHNY and CDR2 as SVGAGI (reference sequence). The CDR3 is 12 residues long. The CDR3 is CASCAVAGELFF. CDR3 bases: TGTGCCAGCTGTGCGGTAGCCGGGGAGCTGTTTTTT.

The CDR3 reads CASSRTGGAWTEAFF. The CDR3 DNA follows: TGTGCCAGTAGTCGGACAGGGGGCGCGTGGACTGAAGCTTTCTTT. The chain carries TRBV19 and TRBJ1-1, with 11 bases matching TRBD1. The CDR3 extends over 15 amino acids. Trimming took 5 bases from V and 5 from J; bases not matched to a gene: 7. Per the germline V gene, CDR1 is LNHDA and CDR2 is SQIVND (reference sequence).

V gene TRBV6-5 combines with J gene TRBJ1-2; 7 bases are a match to TRBD1. V shed 4 bases, J shed 0 bases, and the junction held 5 bases outside the gene matches. CDR3 length equals 15 residues. From germline, CDR1 is MNHEY and CDR2 SVGAGI. The CDR3 DNA sequence: TGTGCCAGCAGTTCCACCGGACAGGCTAACTATGGCTACACCTTC. It specifies CASSSTGQANYGYTF.

The gene calls are TRBV30 and TRBJ2-6; TRBD1 matches 8 bases. The CDR3 is 15 amino acids. Trimming at V came to 2 bases and at J to 2 bases, leaving 2 bases not matched to a gene. CDR1 is GTSNPN, CDR2 SVGIG, per germline (reference sequence). This chain's CDR3 is CAWSPTGAGANVLTF. In nucleotides, the CDR3 is TGTGCCTGGAGTCCGACAGGGGCTGGGGCCAACGTCCTGACTTTC.

This chain uses TRBV28 with TRBJ2-7, with 7 bases identical to TRBD1. The J segment lost 1 base and the V segment lost 5 bases, leaving 5 bases of the junction unmatched. Germline CDR1 reads MDHEN; CDR2 reads SYDVKM. The CDR3 is made up of 14 amino acids. The CDR3 loop is CASSQRDRSYEQYF. The DNA of the CDR3 is TGTGCCAGCAGTCAACGGGACAGATCCTACGAGCAGTACTTC. Supplemented by reference TRBV28 and TRBJ2-7, the full variable domain reads DVKVTQSSRYLVKRTGEKVFLECVQDMDHENMFWYRQDPGLGLRLIYFSYDVKMKEKGDIPEGYSVSREKKERFSLILESASTNQTSMYLCASSQRDRSYEQYFGPGTRLTVT.

The V gene is TRBV6-5, the J gene TRBJ2-7; 7 positions match TRBD1. From germline, CDR1 is MNHEY and CDR2 SVGAGI. The CDR3 is 14 residues long. Trimming cost V 5 bases and J 4 bases; bases outside gene matches: 8. CDR3 in DNA: TGTGCCAGCAGTCGGGACAGAAATTCTTACGAGCAGTACTTC. It is translated as CASSRDRNSYEQYF.

V and J are TRBV30 and TRBJ1-2; D gene unclear. Germline V lookup: CDR1 GTSNPN, CDR2 SVGIG (reference sequence). Trimming took 2 bases from V and 7 from J, leaving 8 bases between them. The CDR3 covers 11 residues. The CDR3 DNA is TGTGCCTGGAGTACGGGAAGTGGCTACACCTTC. It translates to CAWSTGSGYTF. The whole variable domain, filled in from reference TRBV30 and TRBJ1-2, reads SQTIHQWPATLVQPVGSPLSLECTVEGTSNPNLYWYRQAAGRGLQLLFYSVGIGQISSEVPQNLSASRPQDRQFILSSKKLLLSDSGFYLCAWSTGSGYTFGSGTRLTVV.

The rearrangement joins TRBV4-3 to TRBJ2-1; 8 bases are a match to TRBD2. The CDR3 extends over 15 amino acids. With 0 bases clipped from V and 3 bases from J, the junction kept 1 base outside the gene matches. Germline CDR1 LGHNA, CDR2 YSLEER. The CDR3 here is CASSQDGTSYNEQFF. For the CDR3, the DNA is TGCGCCAGCAGCCAAGATGGGACTAGCTACAATGAGCAGTTCTTC.

The chain has TRBV7-3 and TRBJ1-2, with a possible D match to TRBD1 (6 bases). The CDR3 is 15 residues long. Germline lookup yields CDR1 SGHTA and CDR2 FQGTGA. Trimming removed 2 bases from V and 3 bases from J, with 13 bases in between. The CDR3, as DNA: TGTGCCAGCAGCTTACGCGGGGGGGCTGACTATGGCTACACCTTC. Its protein product is CASSLRGGADYGYTF.

The chain joins TRBV11-2 to TRBJ1-3; no clear D gene. Looked up from germline, CDR1 is SGHAT and CDR2 is FQNNGV. This CDR3 has 14 amino acids. Trimming left V 2 bases short and J 3 bases short, with 8 bases between. The CDR3 bases are TGTGCCAGCAGCTTACCAGGTCTTGGAAACACCATATATTTT. The encoded protein is CASSLPGLGNTIYF.